Below are 21 T cell receptor beta chains sequenced from a single sample in a study of CD8 T cells in Susac syndrome. Random-hexamer reverse transcription was applied to 0.5 to 1 ug RNA. TCRdb fed the immunoSEQ multiplex PCR reads into MiXCR, producing one record per CDR3 protein. The repertoire consists of about 160,000 distinct CDR3 sequences, with over 85% occurring once and the leading ten covering 0.13%. Sequencing was done on a sample of CD4+ T cells from PBMCs. These receptors were collected from a human donor in good health.

The CDR3 region has the DNA TGTGCCAGCAGAACCCTGCGGGACTCAGGATTCTACACCTTC. It specifies CASRTLRDSGFYTF. The chain recombines TRBV6-2 or TRBV6-3 with TRBJ1-2; D might be TRBD1 (5 bases). The CDR3 extends over 14 amino acids. Germline V gene lookup returns CDR1 MNHEY and CDR2 SVGEGT. Between the trimmed V and J ends, which lost 6 bases and 10 bases, there was a span of 21 bases.

The chain employs TRBV29-1 and TRBJ1-1, with TRBD1 matching 8 bases. CDR3 length equals 12 residues. V lost 5 bases, J lost 4 bases, and 3 bases stayed unmatched. In germline, CDR1 is SQVTM, CDR2 ANQGSEA. The DNA of the CDR3 is TGCAGCGTTCACAGGGGGGGCACTGAAGCTTTCTTT. It encodes CSVHRGGTEAFF.

CDR3 nucleotides: TGTGCCAGCAGTTTATCTTTCAGGGGTCAGCCCCAGCATTTT. Translated, it gives CASSLSFRGQPQHF. The rearrangement joins TRBV28 to TRBJ1-5, with D perhaps matching TRBD1 (6 bases). The germline V gene encodes CDR1 MDHEN and CDR2 SYDVKM. Trimming removed 1 base at V and 6 bases at J, with 10 bases between. CDR3 length: 14 amino acids.

This chain connects TRBV7-3 to TRBJ1-2; D is undetermined. Trimming removed 0 bases from V and 5 bases from J, with 13 bases in between. CDR1 is SGHTA, CDR2 FQGTGA, per germline. The CDR3 is made up of 15 amino acids. The CDR3 protein is CASSLTGPPGYGYTF. The CDR3 DNA sequence: TGTGCCAGCAGCTTAACGGGTCCCCCTGGGTATGGCTACACCTTC.

This rearrangement joins TRBV29-1 to TRBJ2-7; D possibly uses TRBD1 or TRBD2 (6 bases each). This CDR3 contains 19 residues. Germline V gene sequence: CDR1 SQVTM, CDR2 ANQGSEA. Trimming removed 7 bases from V and 1 base from J, with 32 bases in between. In DNA form, the CDR3 reads TGCAGCGCCACGACGACAGGCAGATTCTTTGGAGGGAGTTCCTACGAGCAGTACTTC. Translation: CSATTTGRFFGGSSYEQYF.

The chain uses TRBV6-6 and TRBJ1-4, with 7 bases fitting TRBD1. The junction had 7 bases not matched to a gene; V was cut back by 7 bases and J by 5 bases. CDR3 size: 14 residues. Per the germline V gene, CDR1 is MNHNY and CDR2 is SVGAGI (reference sequence). The CDR3 is CASTRQGSNEKLFF. Written as DNA, the CDR3 is TGTGCCAGCACCCGACAGGGTTCCAATGAAAAACTGTTTTTT.

This chain uses TRBV29-1 with TRBJ2-3; D remains ambiguous. This CDR3 has 12 amino acids. Germline V CDR1 and CDR2: SQVTM, ANQGSEA. V gave up 6 bases and J gave up 4 bases, with 11 bases separating them. The CDR3 bases are TGCAGCGTCTCTAGGCCCCCAGATACGCAGTATTTT. This codes for CSVSRPPDTQYF.

V usage is TRBV15 and J usage is TRBJ2-1, with TRBD2 matching 7 bases. This CDR3 spans 16 amino acids. Unmatched junction bases numbered 9, after V lost 0 bases and J lost 7 bases. CDR1 LNHNV and CDR2 YYDKDF come from the germline V gene (reference sequence). In DNA, the CDR3 is TGTGCCACCAGCAGAGAGCGGGGAGGGATCCGGAATGAGCAGTTCTTC. As protein: CATSRERGGIRNEQFF. Variable domain in full (rest from reference TRBV15 and TRBJ2-1): DAMVIQNPRYQVTQFGKPVTLSCSQTLNHNVMYWYQQKSSQAPKLLFHYYDKDFNNEADTPDNFQSRRPNTSFCFLDIRSPGLGDTAMYLCATSRERGGIRNEQFFGPGTRLTVL.

V and J are TRBV15 and TRBJ2-3; 11 bases fit TRBD2. CDR1 is LNHNV and CDR2 is YYDKDF in the germline V gene (reference sequence). CDR3 size: 19 residues. Trimming at V came to 0 bases and at J to 3 bases, leaving 11 bases not matched to a gene. The CDR3 region has the DNA TGTGCCACCAGCAGAGAGATTACGGCTAGCGGGGGGAGGACAGATACGCAGTATTTT. It translates to CATSREITASGGRTDTQYF.

This chain links TRBV20-1 with TRBJ2-1; no definite D call. The CDR3 is 12 residues long. The V gene lost 3 bases and the J gene lost 5 bases, with 8 bases spanning the gap. CDR1 and CDR2 (germline): DFQATT, SNEGSKA (reference sequence). As DNA, the CDR3 is TGCAGTGCTAGTCGCCGGAACAATGAGCAGTTCTTC. Its translation is CSASRRNNEQFF.

The genes are TRBV28 and TRBJ1-2; a weak D match, TRBD1 (6 bases). The V and J ends lost 6 bases and 2 bases respectively, with 10 bases between them. Germline-derived CDR1 and CDR2 are MDHEN and SYDVKM. This CDR3 contains 13 residues. The CDR3 DNA reads TGTGCCAGCAGCCCGGGGGCGAACTATGGCTACACCTTC. Translation: CASSPGANYGYTF.

The CDR3, as DNA: TGCAGTGCTAGTCGCGGGGCCCGAGTGGATGAGCAGTTCTTC. Protein sequence: CSASRGARVDEQFF. The chain combines TRBV20-1 with TRBJ2-1; maybe TRBD2 (6 bases). Germline CDR1 and CDR2: DFQATT and SNEGSKA (reference sequence). The CDR3 extends over 14 amino acids. V was trimmed by 3 bases and J by 8 bases, leaving 17 bases between them.

This chain connects TRBV5-1 to TRBJ2-1, with 8 bases aligning to TRBD1. Per the germline V gene, CDR1 is SGHRS and CDR2 is YFSETQ. CDR3 size: 16 residues. V dropped 3 bases and J dropped 1; count of bases not matched to a gene: 6. CDR3 region: CASSWTGMASYNEQFF. The DNA of the CDR3 is TGCGCCAGCAGCTGGACAGGGATGGCGTCCTACAATGAGCAGTTCTTC.

The CDR3 nucleotides read TGCGCCAGCAGCTTCACTAGCGGCTCCTACAATGAGCAGTTCTTC. It codes for CASSFTSGSYNEQFF. This sequence joins TRBV5-1 and TRBJ2-1, with TRBD2 identical over 8 bases. The V gene end was trimmed by 2 bases and the J gene end by 0 bases; junction bases not matched to a gene: 1. Germline V gene lookup returns CDR1 SGHRS and CDR2 YFSETQ. The CDR3 loop spans 15 amino acids. Full variable domain (remainder filled in from reference TRBV5-1 and TRBJ2-1): KAGVTQTPRYLIKTRGQQVTLSCSPISGHRSVSWYQQTPGQGLQFLFEYFSETQRNKGNFPGRFSGRQFSNSRSEMNVSTLELGDSALYLCASSFTSGSYNEQFFGPGTRLTVL.

This clonotype was seen a single time. J is TRBJ1-5 and V is TRBV2; 8 bases map to TRBD1. Germline V CDR1 and CDR2: SNHLY, FYNNEI. The CDR3 spans 14 residues. The ends lost 5 bases at V and 6 bases at J; junction bases unmatched: 6. The CDR3 protein is CASSFGQGSQPQHF. In DNA, the CDR3 is TGTGCCAGCAGTTTCGGACAGGGCAGTCAGCCCCAGCATTTT.

This chain joins TRBV6-1 and TRBJ1-2, with D perhaps matching TRBD1 (5 bases). Germline V gene lookup returns CDR1 MNHNS and CDR2 SASEGT. The CDR3 spans 14 residues. Trimming removed 2 bases from V and 4 bases from J, with 11 bases in between. The CDR3 nucleotides are TGTGCCAGCAGTGAACAGGGCGTCGCCTATGGCTACACCTTC. Residues: CASSEQGVAYGYTF.

V usage is TRBV7-3 and J usage is TRBJ2-3; TRBD2 aligns across 7 bases. With V trimmed by 5 bases and J by 4 bases, 9 bases remained unmatched. Germline CDR1 is SGHTA and CDR2 is FQGTGA. The CDR3 has 15 residues. The CDR3 here is CASSPLGGGADTQYF. CDR3 nucleotide sequence: TGTGCCAGCAGCCCCCTCGGCGGGGGTGCAGATACGCAGTATTTT.

The rearrangement joins TRBV6-5 to TRBJ2-5; TRBD1 agrees at 10 bases. Germline values: CDR1 MNHEY, CDR2 SVGAGI. V shed 6 bases, J shed 4 bases, and the junction held 5 bases outside the gene matches. This CDR3 comprises 14 residues. The DNA of the CDR3 is TGTGCCAGCAGGCCCGGGACAGGGGCAGAGACCCAGTACTTC. It yields the protein CASRPGTGAETQYF.

The chain's CDR3 is CASSAVAGIQETQYF. For the CDR3, the DNA is TGCGCCAGCAGTGCGGTAGCGGGGATCCAAGAGACCCAGTACTTC. V usage is TRBV5-1 and J usage is TRBJ2-5; 8 bases align to TRBD2. The junction had 7 bases not matched to a gene; V was cut back by 5 bases and J by 1 base. The CDR3 loop spans 15 amino acids. Germline V lookup: CDR1 SGHRS, CDR2 YFSETQ.

This sequence joins TRBV6-4 and TRBJ1-2; possibly TRBD1 for D (6 bases). The V and J ends lost 6 bases and 4 bases respectively, with 21 bases between them. This CDR3 is 16 amino acids long. CDR1 and CDR2 from the germline V gene are MRHNA and SNTAGT. In DNA form, the CDR3 reads TGTGCCAGCAGCCCCGATATACAGGGAGGTCCCTATGGCTACACCTTC. Encoded protein: CASSPDIQGGPYGYTF.

The gene calls are TRBV20-1 and TRBJ1-2, with D perhaps TRBD1 (5 bases). The germline V gene has CDR1 DFQATT and CDR2 SNEGSKA (reference sequence). V dropped 5 bases and J dropped 4 bases, with 11 bases sitting between them. This CDR3 has 12 residues. DNA of the CDR3: TGCAGTGCTTTTGACAGCCCCTATGGCTACACCTTC. Its translation: CSAFDSPYGYTF.